The 25 T cell receptor beta chains presented below share a single source sample, sequenced in a study of shared clonotypes between healthy human individuals. Here immunoSEQ multiplex PCR was the method, and the copy in TCRdb shows in-frame clones only, minus some. The table has more than 600,000 clones, under 95% seen once. Positively selected for CCR7, the CD45RO-negative cells used as naive CD8 cells excluded terminally differentiated effector memory CD45RA+ cells. Source material: naive CD8+ T cells sorted from blood. These TCRs come from a man aged 25 to 45 in good health.

V is TRBV9 and J is TRBJ2-2; 9 positions match TRBD1. Germline CDR1 SGDLS, CDR2 YYNGEE. CDR3 length equals 14 residues. With V trimmed by 4 bases and J by 6 bases, 4 bases remained unmatched. The CDR3 nucleotides read TGTGCCAGCAGCCCGGGACAGGGACCCGGGGAGCTGTTTTTT. Protein sequence: CASSPGQGPGELFF.

The rearrangement uses TRBV7-9 and TRBJ2-3; 12 bases map to TRBD2. The CDR3 consists of 18 residues. Per germline, CDR1 SEHNR and CDR2 FQNEAQ (reference sequence). J was trimmed by 2 bases and V by 3 bases; bases with no gene match: 9. The CDR3 nucleotides are TGTGCCAGCAGCTTCCTCCTTGGACTAGCGGGATCCACAGATACGCAGTATTTT. Translating it yields CASSFLLGLAGSTDTQYF.

The rearrangement links TRBV9 to TRBJ2-5; D uncertain. The V gene's germline CDR1 is SGDLS and CDR2 YYNGEE. V was clipped by 0 bases and J by 5 bases, with 14 bases between them. The CDR3 totals 15 residues. The CDR3 bases are TGTGCCAGCAGCGTAGAAGGAGCCACATGGGAGACCCAGTACTTC. It encodes CASSVEGATWETQYF.

The rearrangement joins TRBV27 to TRBJ2-2, with TRBD1 as a possible D gene (5 bases). Between the trimmed V and J ends, which lost 7 bases and 9 bases, there was a span of 21 bases. CDR1 MNHEY and CDR2 SMNVEV come from the germline V gene (reference sequence). This CDR3 comprises 15 residues. The CDR3 nucleotides are TGTGCCAGCATGGTTGTCGGACAATTCGGCCGGGAGCTGTTTTTT. As protein: CASMVVGQFGRELFF.

The V and J genes are TRBV9 and TRBJ1-1, with 8 nucleotides matching TRBD1. Losses at the gene ends were 2 bases for V and 2 bases for J; bases not matched to a gene: 2. There are 14 residues in the CDR3. Germline V gene lookup returns CDR1 SGDLS and CDR2 YYNGEE. CDR3 in DNA: TGTGCCAGCAGCGTTGGGACAGGAAACACTGAAGCTTTCTTT. It codes for CASSVGTGNTEAFF.

The chain recombines TRBV7-9 with TRBJ1-1; D is uncertain. V was pared by 4 bases and J by 1 base, with 10 bases between. This CDR3 has 14 residues. The V gene's germline CDR1 is SEHNR and CDR2 FQNEAQ (reference sequence). The CDR3 is CASSSLGPNTEAFF. The CDR3 DNA is TGTGCCAGCAGCTCATTAGGCCCGAACACTGAAGCTTTCTTT.

A single count supports this clone. This chain connects TRBV6-5 to TRBJ2-1; D may be TRBD2 (6 bases). V lost 1 base, J lost 9 bases, and 19 bases lay in between. Per the germline V gene, CDR1 is MNHEY and CDR2 is SVGAGI. CDR3 length: 16 amino acids. The CDR3 reads CASSYFLTGTPFEQFF. For the CDR3, the DNA is TGTGCCAGCAGTTACTTTCTTACCGGGACTCCCTTTGAGCAGTTCTTC.

V is TRBV25-1 and J is TRBJ1-1, with 7 bases matching TRBD1. The CDR3 totals 11 residues. Germline V gives CDR1 MGHDK, CDR2 SYGVNS. CDR3 DNA: TGTGCGCATGGGACAGCCACTGAAGCTTTCTTT. Protein sequence: CAHGTATEAFF.

V gene TRBV27 combines with J gene TRBJ2-7; 7 nucleotides line up with TRBD1. The ends lost 5 bases at V and 3 bases at J; junction bases unmatched: 10. This CDR3 comprises 15 residues. Germline CDR1 reads MNHEY; CDR2 reads SMNVEV (reference sequence). This chain's CDR3 is CASSRTGSFFYEQYF. CDR3 sequence (DNA): TGTGCCAGCAGTCGGACAGGTAGTTTCTTCTACGAGCAGTACTTC.

V gene TRBV11-2 combines with J gene TRBJ2-7; 11 positions match TRBD2. CDR3 length: 14 amino acids. The V segment lost 5 bases and the J segment 4 bases; nucleotides outside the gene matches: 4. From germline, CDR1 is SGHAT and CDR2 FQNNGV. CDR3 nucleotides: TGTGCCAGCAGCGTAACTAGCGGGAGTTACGAGCAGTACTTC. It encodes CASSVTSGSYEQYF. The variable domain in full, with the rest retrieved from reference TRBV11-2 and TRBJ2-7, is EAGVAQSPRYKIIEKRQSVAFWCNPISGHATLYWYQQILGQGPKLLIQFQNNGVVDDSQLPKDRFSAERLKGVDSTLKIQPAKLEDSAVYLCASSVTSGSYEQYFGPGTRLTVT.

In this sample, this clone turned up a few times. This chain connects TRBV4-1 to TRBJ2-2, with D possibly matching TRBD1 (5 bases). Per the germline V gene, CDR1 is MGHRA and CDR2 is YSYEKL. Trimming took 1 base from V and 4 from J, leaving 7 bases between them. This CDR3 is 14 amino acids long. DNA of the CDR3: TGCGCCAGCAGCCAAGTTCAGGGCACCGGGGAGCTGTTTTTT. Protein: CASSQVQGTGELFF.

The chain combines TRBV7-9 with TRBJ2-7; TRBD2 matches 9 bases. CDR3 length: 12 amino acids. In germline, CDR1 is SEHNR, CDR2 FQNEAQ (reference sequence). The junction had 5 bases not matched to a gene; V was cut back by 8 bases and J by 6 bases. CDR3 coding DNA: TGTGCCAGCTCTGCGGGGGGGAGCGAGCAGTACTTC. Translated, it gives CASSAGGSEQYF.

On this clone: This sample includes further DNA sequences coding for the same CDR3. V gene TRBV27 combines with J gene TRBJ2-7; D may match TRBD1 or TRBD2 (5 bases each). V was pared by 2 bases and J by 1 base, with 6 bases between. The CDR3 length is 13 residues. CDR1 is MNHEY and CDR2 is SMNVEV in the germline V gene (reference sequence). The CDR3 spells CASSLGGSYEQYF. The CDR3 bases are TGTGCCAGCAGTTTAGGGGGTTCCTACGAGCAGTACTTC.

The rearrangement links TRBV19 to TRBJ2-7; TRBD1 is a possible D gene (5 bases). The germline gives CDR1 LNHDA, CDR2 SQIVND (reference sequence). The CDR3 has 16 amino acids. V dropped 1 base and J dropped 2 bases, with 15 bases sitting between them. In DNA form, the CDR3 reads TGTGCCAGTAGTATAGGAGTAGGGGTCCTACCCTACGAGCAGTACTTC. The encoded protein is CASSIGVGVLPYEQYF.

DNA for the CDR3: TGTGCCAGCAGCGAAGCGGGACCTCCCGGCACCTACGAGCAGTACTTC. This translates into CASSEAGPPGTYEQYF. The chain links TRBV7-2 to TRBJ2-7, with 7 bases fitting TRBD2. The ends lost 5 bases at V and 2 bases at J; junction bases unmatched: 12. Germline loops: CDR1 SGHTA, CDR2 FQGNSA. This CDR3 has 16 residues.

Notes on this clone: Other DNA sequences in the sample encode the same CDR3. V and J are TRBV4-3 and TRBJ1-5; D not certain. V was pared by 0 bases and J by 0 bases, with 6 bases between. This CDR3 is built from 15 residues. In germline, CDR1 is LGHNA, CDR2 YSLEER. CDR3: CASSQDRYSNQPQHF. CDR3 nucleotides: TGCGCCAGCAGCCAAGACAGATATAGCAATCAGCCCCAGCATTTT.

On this clone itself: An end of the junction differs from the germline gene, which may be a read error. The J gene is TRBJ2-7, the V gene TRBV7-7, with D tentatively TRBD1 (6 bases). Per the germline V gene, CDR1 is SSHAT and CDR2 is FNYEAQ (reference sequence). This CDR3 contains 14 residues. The CDR3 sequence is CASSLVIRGYEQYF. The DNA of the CDR3 is TGTGCTAGCAGCTTAGTCATCAGGGGCTACGAGCAGTACTTC.

This clone is a singleton in its sample. The junction departs from the called germline gene at one end, perhaps through a read error. This specimen includes other DNA sequences encoding the same CDR3. The rearrangement uses TRBV7-6 and TRBJ1-2; 9 bases agree with TRBD1. This CDR3 has 14 amino acids. Germline V gives CDR1 SGHVS, CDR2 FNYEAQ. The CDR3 spells CASSSTGGVDGYTF. CDR3 DNA sequence: TGTGCTAGCAGCTCTACAGGGGGCGTTGATGGCTACACCTTC.

The chain is built from TRBV25-1 and TRBJ1-1, with D possibly matching TRBD1 (5 bases). V lost 4 bases to trimming and J lost 6 bases, with 15 bases between them. This CDR3 has 14 residues. CDR1 and CDR2 (germline): MGHDK, SYGVNS. CDR3 sequence: CASSASGGVPEAFF. In DNA, the CDR3 is TGTGCCAGCAGTGCCTCGGGGGGAGTCCCTGAAGCTTTCTTT. The full variable domain, in which reference TRBV25-1 and TRBJ1-1 provide the parts outside the CDR3, is EADIYQTPRYLVIGTGKKITLECSQTMGHDKMYWYQQDPGMELHLIHYSYGVNSTEKGDLSSESTVSRIRTEHFPLTLESARPSHTSQYLCASSASGGVPEAFFGQGTRLTVV.

This clone was counted once. The chain is built from TRBV28 and TRBJ2-7; D remains unclear. Per the germline V gene, CDR1 is MDHEN and CDR2 is SYDVKM. Trimming pared 1 base from V and 4 bases from J, leaving 8 bases between. This CDR3 has 13 amino acids. CDR3 coding DNA: TGTGCCAGCAGTTTATCTGTTTTATACGAGCAGTACTTC. It yields the protein CASSLSVLYEQYF. Drawing the rest from reference TRBV28 and TRBJ2-7, the complete variable domain is DVKVTQSSRYLVKRTGEKVFLECVQDMDHENMFWYRQDPGLGLRLIYFSYDVKMKEKGDIPEGYSVSREKKERFSLILESASTNQTSMYLCASSLSVLYEQYFGPGTRLTVT.

This clone was counted a single time. V usage is TRBV7-8 and J usage is TRBJ2-1, with D perhaps TRBD1 (6 bases). Germline values: CDR1 SGHVS, CDR2 FQNEAQ. V was pared by 2 bases and J by 2 bases, with 16 bases between. This CDR3 has 17 amino acids. The CDR3 sequence: CASSLSKGGLAYNEQFF. In DNA form, the CDR3 reads TGTGCCAGCAGCTTAAGTAAAGGGGGATTGGCCTACAATGAGCAGTTCTTC.

A few counts support this clone. The chain is built from TRBV30 and TRBJ1-1, with D hard to call. CDR1 is GTSNPN, CDR2 SVGIG, per germline (reference sequence). Trimming removed 0 bases from V and 4 bases from J, with 15 bases in between. The CDR3 contains 15 residues. The CDR3, as DNA: TGTGCCTGGAGTGTGAACCTAGGTCCGGGCACTGAAGCTTTCTTT. It yields the protein CAWSVNLGPGTEAFF.

Regarding this clone: Distinct nucleotide sequences in the sample also encode this CDR3. The CDR3: CASSQDRGGYEQYF. In DNA form, the CDR3 reads TGCGCCAGCAGCCAAGATCGTGGTGGCTACGAGCAGTACTTC. The J gene is TRBJ2-7, the V gene TRBV4-1; D is undetermined. V lost 0 bases to trimming and J lost 3 bases, with 9 bases between them. CDR3 length: 14 residues. Germline V lookup: CDR1 MGHRA, CDR2 YSYEKL.

This rearrangement joins TRBV4-1 to TRBJ1-5; the D is unclear. Trimming stripped 1 base from V and 6 bases from J, with 19 bases between. Germline V gives CDR1 MGHRA, CDR2 YSYEKL. The CDR3 is made up of 17 amino acids. The CDR3 nucleotides read TGCGCCAGCAGCCAAGGGCCATGGCCCCAATCGACTCAGCCCCAGCATTTT. This encodes CASSQGPWPQSTQPQHF.

The V gene is TRBV7-9, the J gene TRBJ2-5, with 7 bases that match TRBD2. The V segment lost 5 bases and the J segment 5 bases; nucleotides outside the gene matches: 14. Germline V gene sequence: CDR1 SEHNR, CDR2 FQNEAQ (reference sequence). This CDR3 spans 16 amino acids. CDR3 nucleotide sequence: TGTGCCAGCAGCCGAGAGGCGGGAGCGGTAGAGGAGACCCAGTACTTC. This encodes CASSREAGAVEETQYF.